The 15 T cell receptor beta chains below come from one sample, sequenced in a study of T-cell memory formation after mild COVID-19. TCRdb reprocessed the 5' RACE reads via MiXCR and lists one record per CDR3 protein. The table includes about 600,000 distinct CDR3 sequences, roughly 22% detected once. Sample: PBMCs or a T cell subset sorted from them (not recorded which). The receptors were sampled from an adult woman who had mild COVID-19 (a few samples of this study predate the infection). Cell type and time point are not known.

The chain links TRBV15 to TRBJ2-3, with TRBD2 matching 8 bases. Per the germline V gene, CDR1 is LNHNV and CDR2 is YYDKDF (reference sequence). CDR3 length: 16 amino acids. With 3 bases clipped from V and 3 bases from J, the junction kept 8 bases outside the gene matches. The CDR3 DNA reads TGTGCCACCAGCAGGGGAGCGGGAGTTGTTACAGATACGCAGTATTTT. Translation gives CATSRGAGVVTDTQYF.

The chain recombines TRBV25-1 with TRBJ1-4; D remains ambiguous. With 4 bases removed from V and 2 bases from J, the gap between germline ends came to 11 bases. The CDR3 runs to 15 residues. Looked up from germline, CDR1 is MGHDK and CDR2 is SYGVNS. The CDR3 nucleotides are TGTGCCAGCAGTGTAGGAACTGTCACTAATGAAAAACTGTTTTTT. Translating gives CASSVGTVTNEKLFF.

The CDR3 protein is CASSLLEGVEQFF. The CDR3 region has the DNA TGTGCCAGCAGCTTACTTGAGGGGGTTGAGCAGTTCTTC. The chain has TRBV7-2 and TRBJ2-1; D may be TRBD1 (6 bases). The length of the CDR3 is 13 residues. V lost 2 bases and J 9 bases, leaving 11 bases between the germline ends. CDR1 and CDR2 from the germline V gene are SGHTA and FQGNSA.

This clonotype was seen at least ten times. The chain recombines TRBV7-8 with TRBJ2-7; D perhaps matches TRBD2 (6 bases). Germline V lookup: CDR1 SGHVS, CDR2 FQNEAQ. CDR3 length equals 12 residues. Trimming cost V 4 bases and J 7 bases, with 11 bases left between them. CDR3 loop: CASSSGVGEQYF. The CDR3 nucleotides read TGTGCCAGCAGCTCGGGGGTAGGGGAGCAGTACTTC. The full variable domain, rest sourced from reference TRBV7-8 and TRBJ2-7, is GAGVSQSPRYKVAKRGQDVALRCDPISGHVSLFWYQQALGQGPEFLTYFQNEAQLDKSGLPSDRFFAERPEGSVSTLKIQRTQQEDSAVYLCASSSGVGEQYFGPGTRLTVT.

The sample holds a few counts of this clonotype. The V and J genes are TRBV5-1 and TRBJ2-5; 7 nucleotides align to TRBD1. Germline trimming cut 0 bases from V and 3 bases from J; bases unmatched to any gene: 2. Germline CDR1 reads SGHRS; CDR2 reads YFSETQ. The length of the CDR3 is 14 residues. Here the CDR3 DNA reads TGCGCCAGCAGCTTGGGGGGGACAGAAGAGACCCAGTACTTC. Protein product: CASSLGGTEETQYF. Full variable domain (rest looked up from reference TRBV5-1 and TRBJ2-5): KAGVTQTPRYLIKTRGQQVTLSCSPISGHRSVSWYQQTPGQGLQFLFEYFSETQRNKGNFPGRFSGRQFSNSRSEMNVSTLELGDSALYLCASSLGGTEETQYFGPGTRLLVL.

This CDR3 is CASTSVGSANTEAFF. For the CDR3, the DNA is TGTGCCAGCACCTCCGTGGGATCGGCGAACACTGAAGCTTTCTTT. The chain combines TRBV7-9 with TRBJ1-1; D remains ambiguous. The germline V gene encodes CDR1 SEHNR and CDR2 FQNEAQ (reference sequence). The V end was cut by 7 bases, the J end by 1 base, with 16 bases between. The CDR3 loop spans 15 amino acids.

The sample holds many counts of this clonotype. The chain recombines TRBV11-2 with TRBJ2-7; either TRBD1 or TRBD2 may fit D (5 bases each). Deletions cut 2 bases from V and 1 base from J, with 9 bases between. CDR1 and CDR2 from the germline V gene are SGHAT and FQNNGV. The CDR3 totals 14 residues. The CDR3 coding sequence is TGTGCCAGCAGCTTAACAGGAGGATCCTACGAGCAGTACTTC. It translates to CASSLTGGSYEQYF.

This clonotype has ten or more counts. This chain connects TRBV19 to TRBJ1-1, with D possibly matching TRBD1 (5 bases). CDR3 size: 14 residues. Trimming took 2 bases from V and 1 from J, leaving 8 bases between them. From germline, CDR1 is LNHDA and CDR2 SQIVND (reference sequence). The CDR3 sequence is CASSILQGNTEAFF. The CDR3 nucleotides read TGTGCCAGTAGTATACTCCAGGGGAACACTGAAGCTTTCTTT.

V gene TRBV7-2 combines with J gene TRBJ2-5, with TRBD2 as a possible D gene (6 bases). The CDR3 covers 12 residues. V shed 4 bases and J shed 10 bases, with 13 bases lying between them. Germline lookup yields CDR1 SGHTA and CDR2 FQGNSA. CDR3 DNA sequence: TGTGCCAGCAGCTCTACATCGGAGGGCCAGTACTTC. This gives the protein CASSSTSEGQYF.

The chain has TRBV20-1 and TRBJ1-5; D might be TRBD1 (6 bases). The germline V gene has CDR1 DFQATT and CDR2 SNEGSKA (reference sequence). The CDR3 runs to 13 residues. V was clipped by 5 bases and J by 6 bases, with 14 bases between them. Here the CDR3 DNA reads TGCAGTGCTGTTACAGGGAGAGGTCAGCCCCAGCATTTT. It codes for CSAVTGRGQPQHF.

The chain employs TRBV20-1 and TRBJ2-7, with D tentatively TRBD1 (5 bases). The CDR3 contains 14 residues. Trimming took 6 bases from V and 2 from J, leaving 17 bases between them. Germline-derived CDR1 and CDR2 are DFQATT and SNEGSKA (reference sequence). CDR3 loop: CSASPYRPTYEQYF. DNA of the CDR3: TGCAGTGCCAGCCCATACAGGCCAACCTACGAGCAGTACTTC.

This clonotype appeared a single time. The V call is TRBV7-9, the J call TRBJ2-5; tentative D call: TRBD2 (6 bases). V was clipped by 4 bases and J by 1 base, with 10 bases between them. This CDR3 has 14 amino acids. Germline V gene lookup returns CDR1 SEHNR and CDR2 FQNEAQ (reference sequence). This CDR3 is CASSSRGTQETQYF. The DNA for the CDR3 is TGTGCCAGCAGCTCCCGGGGGACCCAAGAGACCCAGTACTTC.

The chain has TRBV5-1 and TRBJ2-7, with 8 bases aligning to TRBD1. The CDR3 totals 13 residues. CDR1 and CDR2 (germline): SGHRS, YFSETQ. Trimming at V came to 6 bases and at J to 7 bases, leaving 9 bases not matched to a gene. In DNA, the CDR3 is TGCGCCAGCATGGGACAGGACTGGGCGGAGCAGTACTTC. Its translation: CASMGQDWAEQYF.

The chain joins TRBV7-9 to TRBJ2-1; 8 bases match TRBD1. This CDR3 region has 16 residues. CDR1 and CDR2 (germline): SEHNR, FQNEAQ (reference sequence). Trimming cost V 5 bases and J 0 bases; bases outside gene matches: 6. DNA for the CDR3: TGTGCCAGCAGCATGGACAGGGTGAGCTCCTACAATGAGCAGTTCTTC. Amino acid sequence: CASSMDRVSSYNEQFF.

The table lists this clonotype with a few counts. The genes are TRBV19 and TRBJ1-1, with D perhaps TRBD1 (6 bases). Germline assignment: CDR1 LNHDA and CDR2 SQIVND (reference sequence). V dropped 5 bases and J dropped 0 bases, with 10 bases sitting between them. This CDR3 region has 14 residues. CDR3 nucleotide sequence: TGTGCCAGTAGTGCCCAGGGGATGAACACTGAAGCTTTCTTT. Residues: CASSAQGMNTEAFF.